These T cell receptor beta chains were read from a single sample in a study of blood T cells in healthy people across ages. In TCRdb, the 5' RACE reads were re-called with MiXCR into one record per CDR3 protein. The repertoire holds 1.5 million to 2 million distinct CDR3 sequences, with about 32% as singletons. Material: blood. The receptor set was obtained from a woman under 40 in good health. Both conserved end residues are trimmed from each CDR3.

>TRBJ2-7|TRBV7-6
ASTENRHSYEQY
>TRBJ1-4|TRBV5-1
ASSLVAGGEKLF
>TRBJ2-3|TRBV30
AWSAGTKGADTQY
>TRBJ2-1|TRBV5-5
ASSKTSGTSYNEQF
>TRBJ1-6|TRBV5-5
ASSLAGQLSYNSPLH
>TRBJ2-1|TRBV20-1
SGGRGGYNEQF
>TRBJ2-3|TRBV10-2
ASSESMLSAGRTDTQY
>TRBJ2-1|TRBV20-1
SARDREGRMRF
>TRBJ2-3|TRBV12-3/TRBV12-4
ASHHGGIGDTQY
>TRBJ2-5|TRBV9
ASSVGNWQETQY
>TRBJ2-5|TRBV7-8
ASSLDWVEETQY
>TRBJ2-7|TRBV12-3/TRBV12-4
ASSLNRGTDEQY
>TRBJ2-7|TRBV5-1
ASSATSGLAGGLSYEQY
>TRBJ2-1|TRBV5-5
ASSLDFNNEQF
>TRBJ2-1|TRBV19
ASSIAAGGIHEQF
>TRBJ2-5|TRBV20-1
SAPHRGETQY
>TRBJ2-6|TRBV20-1
SARVVLAGANVLT
>TRBJ1-2|TRBV20-1
SAREVVNYGYT
>TRBJ2-1|TRBV4-1
ASSQEGRGRGNEQF
>TRBJ2-5|TRBV6-5
ASSYKLAFQETQY
>TRBJ2-5|TRBV19
ASSIRGYQETQY
>TRBJ1-1|TRBV18
ASTSGRASGNTEAF
>TRBJ2-3|TRBV7-9
ASSPKLTDTQY
>TRBJ2-3|TRBV6-2/TRBV6-3
ASSPGSGRGDTQY
>TRBJ2-7|TRBV29-1
SVAWGPSSYEQY
>TRBJ2-1|TRBV7-2
ASRGGGASNEQF
>TRBJ2-7|TRBV7-6
ANSLSAAYEQY
>TRBJ2-5|TRBV20-1
SAIETRQETQY
>TRBJ1-4|TRBV20-1
SASLRLVEKLF
>TRBJ2-1|TRBV20-1
SATAGRNEQF
>TRBJ1-4|TRBV6-6
ASSYSGGEELF
>TRBJ1-1|TRBV3-1
ASRTDREGTTEAF
>TRBJ2-2|TRBV7-3
ASSLTLAGNTGELF
>TRBJ2-3|TRBV7-8
ASSLGGEGYADTQY
>TRBJ2-1|TRBV23-1
ASSPGTGVAASNEQF
>TRBJ2-5|TRBV28
ASSSWDRETQY
>TRBJ1-1|TRBV27
ASSLSGRGTEAF
>TRBJ2-7|TRBV3-1
ASSPRDPGYEQY
>TRBJ2-3|TRBV27
ASSSGFYTDTQY
>TRBJ2-5|TRBV6-2/TRBV6-3
ASSFSKKETQY
>TRBJ1-6|TRBV27
ASSFTNRGYNSPLH
>TRBJ1-2|TRBV20-1
SARQGVRAYGYT
>TRBJ1-1|TRBV28
ANSPLNTEAF
>TRBJ2-3|TRBV5-1
ASALAGGADTQY
>TRBJ1-4|TRBV11-2
ASSKGWDEKLF
>TRBJ2-1|TRBV24-1
ATSETSGVYNEQF
>TRBJ2-1|TRBV27
ASQKDTYNEQF
>TRBJ2-2|TRBV20-1
SARDSGQGYTGELF
>TRBJ1-2|TRBV27
ASSLSGLGNYGYT
>TRBJ2-7|TRBV10-2
ASSLRGGQFHEQY
>TRBJ2-1|TRBV5-5
ASSLDRGYNEQF
>TRBJ2-7|TRBV20-1
SARAQGEYEQY
>TRBJ1-2|TRBV20-1
SARDPAGFYGYT
>TRBJ1-2|TRBV5-1
ASSWTGGANYGYT
>TRBJ2-7|TRBV6-5
ASSYETGASYEQY
>TRBJ1-2|TRBV13
ASSFGIEDARPGGYT